These T cell receptor beta chains were read from a single sample in a study of T cell responses to AZD1222 COVID-19 vaccine. TCRdb keeps only in-frame clones here, not all; method: immunoSEQ multiplex PCR. This sample yields some 160,000 clones, of which approximately 93% are seen a single time; more than 0.8% belongs to the top ten. The sample here was peripheral blood, taken on day 0 of AZD1222 vaccination. The receptors originated from an adult in good health. Both conserved end residues are part of each CDR3. Fields, in order: J gene, clone size, D gene, V gene, CDR3 protein, CDR3 DNA. D genes are given only for firm matches. Rows may omit the clone size; those that give it use once, few, many or a size class.

>TRBJ1-1|-|TRBD1|TRBV30
CAWSRQGAEAFF
TGTGCCTGGAGCAGACAGGGCGCTGAAGCTTTCTTT
>TRBJ1-2|-|TRBD1|TRBV28
CASSLGQGFYTF
TGTGCCAGCAGCCTCGGACAGGGCTTTTACACCTTC
>TRBJ1-4|-|-|TRBV27
CASSLYGGKLFF
TGTGCCAGCAGTTTATATGGGGGAAAACTGTTTTTT
>TRBJ1-1|-|-|TRBV6-2/TRBV6-3
CASSWTLRDTEAFF
TGTGCCAGCAGTTGGACCCTTAGAGACACTGAAGCTTTCTTT
>TRBJ1-5|-|TRBD1|TRBV6-5
CASSRTGNQPQHF
TGTGCCAGCAGTCGGACAGGGAATCAGCCCCAGCATTTT
>TRBJ1-1|once|-|TRBV3-1/TRBV3-2
CASSQDTITEAFF
TGTGCCAGCAGCCAAGACACTATCACTGAAGCTTTCTTT
>TRBJ2-7|-|-|TRBV11-3
CASSLAQQQYF
TGTGCCAGCAGCTTAGCCCAGCAGCAGTACTTC
>TRBJ1-2|once|TRBD1|TRBV6-2/TRBV6-3
CASSPTGYGYTF
TGTGCCAGCAGTCCGACAGGGTATGGCTACACCTTC
>TRBJ2-1|few|TRBD2|TRBV28
CASSSLYPSGGSYNEQFF
TGTGCCAGCAGTTCCTTATACCCAAGCGGGGGGTCCTACAATGAGCAGTTCTTC
>TRBJ1-2|-|TRBD1|TRBV12-5
CASGKSRDRGFYGYTF
TGTGCTAGTGGAAAGAGCCGGGACAGGGGGTTCTATGGCTACACCTTC
>TRBJ2-3|-|-|TRBV10-3
CAISAALLGPPQYF
TGTGCCATCAGTGCTGCTCTTTTGGGGCCCCCGCAGTATTTT
>TRBJ2-2|few|-|TRBV7-7
CASSSLGRGAGAGELFF
TGTGCCAGCAGCTCCCTCGGACGGGGGGCAGGTGCCGGGGAGCTGTTTTTT
>TRBJ1-4|-|-|TRBV3-1/TRBV3-2
CASTQRGGEEKLFF
TGTGCCAGCACCCAGAGGGGCGGAGAGGAAAAACTGTTTTTT
>TRBJ1-5|-|-|TRBV27
CASSLAHSSNQPQHF
TGTGCCAGCAGTTTGGCCCACTCGAGCAATCAGCCCCAGCATTTT
>TRBJ2-7|-|-|TRBV7-9
CASSLVAGIDEQYF
TGTGCCAGCAGCTTAGTGGCGGGGATCGACGAGCAGTACTTC
>TRBJ1-5|-|TRBD1|TRBV7-9
CASSLSGDSIEPQHF
TGTGCCAGCAGCTTGTCGGGGGACAGTATCGAACCCCAGCATTTT
>TRBJ1-1|-|-|TRBV2
CASSSRAPNTEAFF
TGTGCCAGCAGTTCGCGGGCCCCGAACACTGAAGCTTTCTTT
>TRBJ1-3|-|-|TRBV7-9
CAATKQSSGNTIYF
TGTGCCGCGACCAAACAGAGCTCTGGAAACACCATATATTTT
>TRBJ1-6|once|-|TRBV5-8
CASSLVEDNSPLHF
TGTGCCAGCAGCTTGGTTGAAGATAATTCACCCCTCCACTTT
>TRBJ1-6|-|-|TRBV6-4
CASSDSEPAHSPLHF
TGTGCCAGCAGTGACTCTGAGCCAGCCCATTCACCCCTCCACTTT
>TRBJ1-4|-|TRBD1|TRBV15
CAVGTGYEKLFF
TGTGCTGTGGGGACAGGGTATGAAAAACTGTTTTTT
>TRBJ2-1|-|TRBD1|TRBV5-4
CASSLDPGQGLFF
TGTGCCAGCAGCTTGGATCCGGGACAGGGTTTGTTCTTC